The subject of this entry is one T cell receptor beta chain. Its antigen is currently unknown. This record belongs to a study of response to subunit inactivated influenza vaccine. Findings of the study overall: Each seasonal influenza vaccination, the authors suggested, recruits few new T cells.

This CDR3 region has 15 residues. Germline-derived CDR1 and CDR2 are SNHLY and FYNNEI. V lost 3 bases to trimming and J lost 0 bases, with 6 bases between them. TCRdb re-derived calls from the RT-PCR reads in MiXCR, one entry per CDR3 protein. The table lists 450,000 to 500,000 distinct CDR3 sequences, approximately 10% of them singletons. The chain couples TRBV2 to TRBJ1-6; no definite D call. The sequenced sample was PBMCs from blood, obtained about 40 days after vaccination. The clonotype originates from a man aged 50 to 59 who received an inactivated influenza vaccine. The CDR3 DNA reads as TGTGCCAGCAGTGAGAAGAGCTCCTATAATTCACCCCTCCACTTT. It yields the protein CASSEKSSYNSPLHF.